This T cell receptor beta chain was sequenced for a study of blood T cell repertoires in COVID-19. The wider study: The samples span acute and convalescent COVID-19 from the United States, Italy and Spain. T cells, B-cell-depleted T cells, or PBMCs provided the cDNA or gDNA that served as material.

The assay was immunoSEQ multiplex PCR, and TCRdb's table has in-frame clones only and misses some. The sample yields 200,000 to 250,000 clones, approximately 86% seen once. Germline V lookup: CDR1 SQVTM, CDR2 ANQGSEA. V lost 3 bases and J 2 bases, leaving 10 bases between the germline ends. The CDR3 runs to 13 residues. The receptor was derived from a woman over 75 with acute or convalescent COVID-19. The V call is TRBV29-1, the J call TRBJ1-2; the D gene is possibly TRBD1 (6 bases). The sample taken for sequencing was peripheral blood. CDR3 in amino acids: CSVESGTNYGYTF. CDR3 coding DNA: TGCAGCGTTGAGAGCGGGACAAACTATGGCTACACCTTC.